This T cell receptor beta chain was sequenced during a study of T cell responses to AZD1222 COVID-19 vaccine. This clone was observed once. Antigen unknown. Study-wide points: Donor demographics were predominantly white British with a female majority; clonal diversity may be underestimated.

This table comes from immunoSEQ multiplex PCR, and its TCRdb copy is limited to in-frame clones, with some not included. The table lists some 24,000 clones, about 85% of them singletons. This TCR derives from an adult who received the AZD1222 COVID-19 vaccine. This sample comprised peripheral blood, obtained 28 days after the second AZD1222 dose.

CDR3 in DNA: TGTGCCAGCAGTTCAGCGGGACTAGCCAGAGACGGGGAGACCCAGTACTTC. Protein: CASSSAGLARDGETQYF. V usage is TRBV27 and J usage is TRBJ2-5; 9 bases are shared with TRBD2. V was pared by 4 bases and J by 5 bases, with 14 bases of the junction left unmatched. This CDR3 contains 17 residues. From germline, CDR1 is MNHEY and CDR2 SMNVEV (reference sequence).